This T cell receptor beta chain is from a study of identical twins. The V gene's germline CDR1 is MGHDK and CDR2 SYGVNS. Trimming removed 2 bases from V and 1 base from J, with 10 bases in between. This CDR3 has 15 residues. TCRdb recomputed calls from the 5' RACE reads with MiXCR, one row per CDR3 protein. Seen here are hundreds of thousands of distinct CDR3 sequences, approximately 13% observed once, and the top ten hold around 1.5%. This sample also appeared in a second study, on yellow fever vaccine responses in identical twins.

The sequence came from a woman aged 18-35 years in good health. The sample taken for sequencing was PBMCs. The chain links TRBV25-1 to TRBJ2-3; unclear D gene. In nucleotides, the CDR3 is TGTGCCAGCAGTGAACCGGTACTCGGCACAGATACGCAGTATTTT. It yields the protein CASSEPVLGTDTQYF.